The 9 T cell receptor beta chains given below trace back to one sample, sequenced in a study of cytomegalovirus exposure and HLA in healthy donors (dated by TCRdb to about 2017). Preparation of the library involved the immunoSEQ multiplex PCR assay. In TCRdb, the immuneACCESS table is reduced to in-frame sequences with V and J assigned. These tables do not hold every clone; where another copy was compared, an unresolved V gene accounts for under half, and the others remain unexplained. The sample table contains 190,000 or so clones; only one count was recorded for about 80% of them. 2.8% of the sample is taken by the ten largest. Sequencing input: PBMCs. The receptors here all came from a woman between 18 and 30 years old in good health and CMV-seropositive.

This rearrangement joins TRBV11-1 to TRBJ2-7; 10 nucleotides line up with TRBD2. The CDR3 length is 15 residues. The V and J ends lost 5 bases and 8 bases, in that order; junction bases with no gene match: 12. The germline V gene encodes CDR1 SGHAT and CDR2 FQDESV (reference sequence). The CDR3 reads CASSPGLADHAKQYF. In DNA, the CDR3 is TGTGCCAGCAGCCCAGGACTAGCGGACCACGCGAAGCAGTACTTC.

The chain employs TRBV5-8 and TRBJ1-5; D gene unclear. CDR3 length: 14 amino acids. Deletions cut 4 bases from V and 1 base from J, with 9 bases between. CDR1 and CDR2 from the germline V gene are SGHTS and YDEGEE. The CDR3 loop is CASSQVLSNQPQHF. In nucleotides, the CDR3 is TGTGCCAGCAGCCAGGTCCTGAGCAATCAGCCCCAGCATTTT.

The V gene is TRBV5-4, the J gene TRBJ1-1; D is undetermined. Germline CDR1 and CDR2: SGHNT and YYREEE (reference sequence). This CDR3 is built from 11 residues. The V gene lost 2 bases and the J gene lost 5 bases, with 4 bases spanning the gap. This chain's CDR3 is CASSLATEAFF. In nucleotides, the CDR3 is TGTGCCAGCAGCTTAGCAACTGAAGCTTTCTTT.

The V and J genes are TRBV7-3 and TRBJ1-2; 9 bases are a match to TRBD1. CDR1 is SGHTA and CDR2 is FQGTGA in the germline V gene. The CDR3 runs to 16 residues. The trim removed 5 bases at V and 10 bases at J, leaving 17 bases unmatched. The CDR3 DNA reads TGTGCCAGCAGCCTCGGACAGGGGAAACTCCCTATTGACTACACCTTC. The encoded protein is CASSLGQGKLPIDYTF.

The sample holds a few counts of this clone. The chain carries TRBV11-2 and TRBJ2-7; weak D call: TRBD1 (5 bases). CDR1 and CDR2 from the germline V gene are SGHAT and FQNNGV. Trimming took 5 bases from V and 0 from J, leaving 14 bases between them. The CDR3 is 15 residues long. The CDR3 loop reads CASSQTTVSSYEQYF. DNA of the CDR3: TGTGCCAGCAGCCAAACGACAGTTTCCTCCTACGAGCAGTACTTC.

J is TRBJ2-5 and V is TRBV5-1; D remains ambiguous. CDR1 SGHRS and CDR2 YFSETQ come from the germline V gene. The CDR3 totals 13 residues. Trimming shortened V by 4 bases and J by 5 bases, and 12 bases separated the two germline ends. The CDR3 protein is CASSLGVSETQYF. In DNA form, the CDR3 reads TGCGCCAGCAGCCTAGGTGTGTCGGAGACCCAGTACTTC.

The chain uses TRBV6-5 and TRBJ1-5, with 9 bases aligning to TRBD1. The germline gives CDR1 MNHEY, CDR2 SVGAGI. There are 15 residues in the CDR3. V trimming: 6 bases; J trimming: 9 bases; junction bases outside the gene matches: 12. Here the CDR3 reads CASRPGTGRPGPQHF. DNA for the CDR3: TGTGCCAGCAGACCCGGGACAGGGCGTCCTGGGCCCCAGCATTTT.

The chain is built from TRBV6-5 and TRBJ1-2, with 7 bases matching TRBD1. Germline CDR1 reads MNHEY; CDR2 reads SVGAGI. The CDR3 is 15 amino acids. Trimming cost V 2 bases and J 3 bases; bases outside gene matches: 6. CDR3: CASSYRDSNYYGYTF. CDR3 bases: TGTGCCAGCAGTTACAGGGACAGCAATTACTATGGCTACACCTTC.

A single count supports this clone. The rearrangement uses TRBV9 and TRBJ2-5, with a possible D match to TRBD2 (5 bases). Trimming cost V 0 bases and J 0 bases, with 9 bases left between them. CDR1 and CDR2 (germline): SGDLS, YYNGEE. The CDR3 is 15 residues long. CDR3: CASSVGASNQETQYF. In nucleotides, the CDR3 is TGTGCCAGCAGCGTAGGAGCTAGCAACCAAGAGACCCAGTACTTC.